The next 28 T cell receptor beta chains were all read from a single sample in a study of graft-versus-host responses after intestinal transplantation (dated by TCRdb to the early 2020s). Library method: the immunoSEQ multiplex PCR assay. As stored in TCRdb, this immuneACCESS dataset retains in-frame rearrangements with V and J assigned. A fraction of the clones does not appear; measured against another copy, unresolved V genes explain less than half of the discrepancy, and the remainder lacks a known reason. This sample holds 15,000 to 20,000 clones; approximately 38% were observed only once. The ten largest clones represent roughly 3.5% of the sample. The sample's time point, from its label and the paper: cells obtained before transplantation from donor or recipient. In mixed lymphocyte reactions, approximately 200,000 CFSE-labeled pre-transplant responders were plated with approximately 200,000 irradiated violet-dye-labeled stimulators and cultured for 6 days.

Sequenced here: alloreactive CD8+ T cells from a mixed lymphocyte reaction culture, sampled before intestinal transplant. The cell subset or site label corresponds to: CFSE-low proliferating T cells sorted from roughly six-day pre-transplant mixed lymphocyte reaction (GvH or HvG direction). The receptors stem from a human patient who received an intestinal transplant.

The J gene is TRBJ2-1, the V gene TRBV18; D not certain. V was trimmed by 0 bases and J by 0 bases, leaving 6 bases between them. The CDR3 length is 15 residues. The germline gives CDR1 KGHSH, CDR2 LQKENI. CDR3 residues: CASSPPTGSYNEQFF. DNA of the CDR3: TGTGCCAGCTCACCACCTACGGGCTCCTACAATGAGCAGTTCTTC.

For the CDR3, the DNA is TGCAGCGGAGGGAAAGAGACCCAGTACTTC. Amino acid sequence: CSGGKETQYF. The chain links TRBV29-1 to TRBJ2-5, with D possibly matching TRBD2 (5 bases). V lost 7 bases and J 3 bases, leaving 6 bases between the germline ends. The CDR3 totals 10 residues. CDR1 is SQVTM and CDR2 is ANQGSEA in the germline V gene. Based on the CDR3 plus reference TRBV29-1 and TRBJ2-5, the full variable domain is SAVISQKPSRDICQRGTSLTIQCQVDSQVTMMFWYRQQPGQSLTLIATANQGSEATYESGFVIDKFPISRPNLTFSTLTVSNMSPEDSSIYLCSGGKETQYFGPGTRLLVL.

This clone is labeled as medium-sized (0.01 to 0.1%). V and J are TRBV5-1 and TRBJ2-1; D is perhaps TRBD2 (6 bases). CDR1 is SGHRS, CDR2 YFSETQ, per germline. Deletions cut 1 base from V and 10 bases from J, with 9 bases between. This CDR3 has 12 amino acids. The CDR3 here is CASSLTAGEQFF. CDR3 sequence (DNA): TGCGCCAGCAGCTTGACGGCGGGAGAGCAGTTCTTC.

This clone was recorded once. The chain uses TRBV28 and TRBJ2-2; D ambiguous. The CDR3 length is 17 residues. In germline, CDR1 is MDHEN, CDR2 SYDVKM. Trimming removed 0 bases from V and 4 bases from J, with 15 bases in between. CDR3 sequence reads: CASSLWGWIMGTGELFF. DNA for the CDR3: TGTGCCAGCAGTTTATGGGGGTGGATTATGGGCACCGGGGAGCTGTTTTTT.

The table lists this clone with a count of one. This chain joins TRBV4-1 and TRBJ2-3; 9 bases are a match to TRBD2. The V segment lost 0 bases and the J segment 7 bases; nucleotides outside the gene matches: 20. Germline CDR1 and CDR2: MGHRA and YSYEKL. The CDR3 sequence is 20 residues long. CDR3 bases: TGCGCCAGCAGCCAAGATCTTTGGCTAGCGGGAAGGGCCCTTACAAATACGCAGTATTTT. Translation gives CASSQDLWLAGRALTNTQYF.

This clone was observed a handful of times. This chain joins TRBV21-1 and TRBJ1-1; TRBD1 is taken as the D call from the table, unchecked against the DNA. TRBV21-1 is described as a pseudogene. CDR3 length: 12 amino acids. The DNA for the CDR3 is TGTGCCAGCAGCAGGCAGAACACTGAAGCTTTCTTT. This translates into CASSRQNTEAFF.

The genes are TRBV21-1 and TRBJ1-5. TRBV21-1 is annotated as a pseudogene. The CDR3 loop spans 19 amino acids. The CDR3 DNA reads TGTGCCAGCAGCAAGAACCTGACGCCTGAGGGGGGCCCCAATCAGCCCCAGCATTTT. This sequence encodes CASSKNLTPEGGPNQPQHF.

Of note for this clone: The DNA is omitted, as the CDR3 cannot be located on it reliably, and the CDR3 follows TCRdb's listing. This sample includes further DNA sequences coding for the same CDR3. This chain connects TRBV28 to TRBJ2-5; TRBD1, the table's D call, was not compared with the DNA. Inclusive of both ends, the CDR3 amounts to 16 amino acids. Per germline, CDR1 MDHEN and CDR2 SYDVKM. The CDR3 is CASSSSGQDSQETQYF.

This clone has a handful of counts. The chain combines TRBV10-3 with TRBJ2-1, with 7 nucleotides matching TRBD2. V shed 3 bases, J shed 10 bases, and the junction held 12 bases outside the gene matches. The CDR3 is made up of 15 amino acids. The germline gives CDR1 ENHRY, CDR2 SYGVKD. The CDR3, as DNA: TGTGCCATCAGTGATTCCGGGACTATGGGTTGGGAGCAGTTCTTC. Amino acids: CAISDSGTMGWEQFF.

This clone was picked up one time. The chain has TRBV16 and TRBJ1-4, with D tentatively TRBD1 (5 bases). The CDR3 contains 22 residues. V gave up 2 bases and J gave up 5 bases, with 33 bases separating them. Germline loops: CDR1 KGHSY, CDR2 FQNENV. The CDR3 DNA follows: TGTGCCAGCAGCCAACCACACAGGACCGCGCTCGGCCGACAAAATACAAATGAAAAACTGTTTTTT. Encoded protein: CASSQPHRTALGRQNTNEKLFF.

V gene TRBV27 combines with J gene TRBJ2-5; a weak D match, TRBD1 (6 bases). Trimming removed 5 bases from V and 5 bases from J, with 15 bases in between. CDR1 and CDR2 from the germline V gene are MNHEY and SMNVEV (reference sequence). This CDR3 contains 14 residues. The CDR3 DNA reads TGTGCCAGCAGTATCTACAGGGTGGGTGAGACCCAGTACTTC. Its protein is CASSIYRVGETQYF.

This clone has only a few counts. The genes are TRBV13 and TRBJ2-7; D is possibly TRBD2 (6 bases). This CDR3 has 16 amino acids. Trimming removed 5 bases at V and 7 bases at J, with 24 bases between. Looked up from germline, CDR1 is PRHDT and CDR2 is FYEKMQ (reference sequence). The CDR3 loop is CASSLRSTRGMWEQYF. CDR3 bases: TGTGCCAGCAGCCTACGCTCCACGCGGGGAATGTGGGAGCAGTACTTC.

V usage is TRBV10-1 and J usage is TRBJ2-1, with 15 bases fitting TRBD2. Germline CDR1 WNHNN, CDR2 SYGVQD (reference sequence). Trimming took 4 bases from V and 4 from J; bases not matched to a gene: 8. The CDR3 extends over 18 amino acids. The CDR3 is CASSGTSGRAHTYNEQFF. In DNA, the CDR3 is TGCGCCAGCAGTGGGACTAGCGGGAGGGCCCATACTTACAATGAGCAGTTCTTC.

This clone was counted only a few times. The chain carries TRBV7-2 and TRBJ2-7, with D unresolved. CDR1 and CDR2 (germline): SGHTA, FQGNSA. The CDR3 sequence is 12 residues long. V was pared by 1 base and J by 6 bases, with 7 bases between. CDR3 bases: TGTGCCAGCAGCTTAGAATGGAGCGAGCAGTACTTC. This encodes CASSLEWSEQYF.

This clone turned up a few times. J is TRBJ1-4 and V is TRBV5-1; unclear D gene. This CDR3 has 19 residues. In germline, CDR1 is SGHRS, CDR2 YFSETQ. The V end was cut by 5 bases, the J end by 5 bases, with 28 bases between. CDR3 residues: CASRDGGSHPAGSNEKLFF. CDR3 bases: TGCGCCAGCAGAGATGGAGGGTCCCATCCGGCGGGGTCGAATGAAAAACTGTTTTTT.

The genes are TRBV28 and TRBJ2-2; D not certain. This CDR3 is built from 15 residues. The V gene's germline CDR1 is MDHEN and CDR2 SYDVKM. Trimming cost V 3 bases and J 2 bases, with 10 bases left between them. The CDR3 spells CASSFGGANTGELFF. The CDR3 DNA is TGTGCCAGCAGTTTCGGCGGAGCAAACACCGGGGAGCTGTTTTTT.

V usage is TRBV27 and J usage is TRBJ2-1; D uncertain. V was clipped by 6 bases and J by 7 bases, with 13 bases between them. This CDR3 region has 13 residues. CDR1 is MNHEY and CDR2 is SMNVEV in the germline V gene (reference sequence). CDR3 loop: CASSLSSRNEQFF. The DNA of the CDR3 is TGTGCCAGCAGCCTCTCTAGTCGAAATGAGCAGTTCTTC.

The V call is TRBV6-5, the J call TRBJ2-7; 9 bases align to TRBD2. The junction had 5 bases not matched to a gene; V was cut back by 2 bases and J by 6 bases. The CDR3 spans 14 residues. Per the germline V gene, CDR1 is MNHEY and CDR2 is SVGAGI. The CDR3 region has the DNA TGTGCCAGCAGTTACAAAGCGGGAGGAGTCGAGCAGTACTTC. It encodes CASSYKAGGVEQYF.

The CDR3 protein is CASSSSSDLGHEKLFF. The CDR3 region has the DNA TGTGCCAGCAGCTCATCTTCCGATCTTGGACACGAAAAACTGTTTTTT. The V and J genes are TRBV7-8 and TRBJ1-4; weak D call: TRBD1 (5 bases). With 4 bases removed from V and 8 bases from J, the gap between germline ends came to 20 bases. The CDR3 length is 16 residues. The V gene's germline CDR1 is SGHVS and CDR2 FQNEAQ.

V is TRBV7-4 and J is TRBJ2-7, with 10 bases lining up with TRBD2. The CDR3 has 15 amino acids. In germline, CDR1 is SGHVT, CDR2 SQSDAQ. Germline trimming cut 6 bases from V and 7 bases from J; bases unmatched to any gene: 12. CDR3 sequence: CASSFRPLLAGEQYF. CDR3 in DNA: TGTGCCAGCAGTTTCCGCCCCTTACTAGCGGGAGAGCAGTACTTC.

The chain recombines TRBV6-5 with TRBJ2-4, with D tentatively TRBD2 (6 bases). CDR3 size: 13 residues. CDR1 MNHEY and CDR2 SVGAGI come from the germline V gene. The V and J ends lost 6 bases and 7 bases respectively, with 13 bases between them. The CDR3 coding sequence is TGTGCCAGCAGACCAGCGGGTAGGAACATTCAGTACTTC. As protein: CASRPAGRNIQYF.

This clone was detected a few times. The chain links TRBV27 to TRBJ2-7; a weak D match, TRBD2 (6 bases). CDR1 is MNHEY and CDR2 is SMNVEV in the germline V gene (reference sequence). The V gene lost 8 bases and the J gene lost 0 bases, with 11 bases spanning the gap. The length of the CDR3 is 13 residues. This CDR3 reads CASGLSGSYEQYF. In DNA, the CDR3 is TGTGCCAGCGGACTTAGCGGCTCCTACGAGCAGTACTTC.

The chain couples TRBV18 to TRBJ1-1, with D maybe TRBD1 (6 bases). The CDR3 extends over 17 amino acids. CDR1 is KGHSH, CDR2 LQKENI, per germline. The V gene lost 6 bases and the J gene lost 3 bases, with 23 bases spanning the gap. CDR3 loop: CASSPAPIGQIYTEAFF. CDR3 DNA sequence: TGTGCCAGCTCCCCTGCCCCAATCGGACAGATCTACACTGAAGCTTTCTTT.

This clone was seen only a few times. The CDR3 DNA sequence: TGTGCCAGCAGTGAACTCTCTGGGGCCAACGTCCTGACTTTC. Protein sequence: CASSELSGANVLTF. This chain uses TRBV6-1 with TRBJ2-6, with unresolved D. V lost 2 bases and J lost 0, with 2 bases in between. The CDR3 is made up of 14 amino acids. Germline CDR1 MNHNS, CDR2 SASEGT.

This chain connects TRBV6-1 to TRBJ2-7, with TRBD2 identical over 7 bases. Losses at the gene ends were 2 bases for V and 3 bases for J; bases not matched to a gene: 10. This CDR3 is built from 16 residues. Germline CDR1 is MNHNS and CDR2 is SASEGT. The CDR3 is CASSEWDSGWGYEQYF. In nucleotides, the CDR3 is TGTGCCAGCAGTGAATGGGATAGCGGGTGGGGCTACGAGCAGTACTTC.

This clone is medium-sized in the sample. Within the sample, other DNA sequences also encode this same CDR3. This sequence joins TRBV15 and TRBJ1-3; D gene ambiguous. CDR1 is LNHNV and CDR2 is YYDKDF in the germline V gene (reference sequence). V lost 0 bases to trimming and J lost 3 bases, with 9 bases between them. CDR3 length: 15 residues. Here the CDR3 DNA reads TGTGCCACCAGCAGAGATTTAGGCCTTGGAAACACCATATATTTT. Encoded protein: CATSRDLGLGNTIYF.

The chain couples TRBV4-2 to TRBJ1-2; 10 positions match TRBD1. The CDR3 length is 14 residues. From germline, CDR1 is LGHNA and CDR2 YNFKEQ. V gave up 5 bases and J gave up 6 bases; unmatched junction bases: 6. The CDR3 here is CASSFTTGGDGYTF. CDR3 nucleotide sequence: TGTGCCAGCAGCTTTACGACAGGGGGCGATGGCTACACCTTC.

This clone is classed as medium-sized. The rearrangement links TRBV4-1 to TRBJ2-1; the match to TRBD2 covers 14 bases. J was trimmed by 5 bases and V by 3 bases; bases with no gene match: 6. The CDR3 length is 17 residues. Germline CDR1 reads MGHRA; CDR2 reads YSYEKL. The DNA of the CDR3 is TGCGCCAGCAGCCAGTACCCGGGACTAGCGGGAGACAATGAGCAGTTCTTC. Its translation: CASSQYPGLAGDNEQFF.